These 2 T cell receptor beta chains were sequenced from one sample in a study of cytomegalovirus exposure and HLA in healthy donors. The assay was immunoSEQ multiplex PCR, and TCRdb's table has in-frame clones only and misses some. The sample carries about 220,000 clones, 75% to 95% recorded once. Input material: PBMCs. These receptors originate from a woman aged 18-29 years in good health and CMV-seronegative.

The chain recombines TRBV5-1 with TRBJ2-2, with D possibly matching TRBD2 (5 bases). CDR1 and CDR2 from the germline V gene are SGHRS and YFSETQ. The length of the CDR3 is 14 residues. Trimming took 0 bases from V and 2 from J, leaving 5 bases between them. CDR3 DNA sequence: TGCGCCAGCAGCTTGGGGACTAACACCGGGGAGCTGTTTTTT. Amino acid sequence: CASSLGTNTGELFF.

This chain joins TRBV7-2 and TRBJ1-3; no clear D. The CDR3 length is 15 residues. CDR1 is SGHTA and CDR2 is FQGNSA in the germline V gene. V was shortened by 3 bases and J by 0 bases, with 9 bases between the two germline ends. In DNA form, the CDR3 reads TGTGCCAGCAGCTTGGAGGTGTTCTCTGGAAACACCATATATTTT. Its protein is CASSLEVFSGNTIYF.